This T cell receptor beta chain was captured by sequencing in a study of identical twins. This clonotype was observed a few times. TCRdb independently ran MiXCR on the 5' RACE reads; one entry per CDR3 protein. Of just under 650,000 distinct CDR3 sequences in the sample, around 7.4% are singletons; the top ten hold 1.5% to 2%. The same sample was also used in a study of yellow fever vaccine responses in identical twins.

The TCR sequence derives from a woman aged 18 to 35 in good health. Source material: PBMCs.

CDR3 DNA sequence: TGCGCCAGCAGGGTGGACACCCAAGAGACCCAGTACTTC. It is translated as CASRVDTQETQYF. The rearrangement links TRBV5-1 to TRBJ2-5; weak D call: TRBD1 (5 bases). V lost 5 bases, J lost 1 base, and 9 bases lay in between. Germline CDR1 reads SGHRS; CDR2 reads YFSETQ. The CDR3 length is 13 residues. The variable domain in full, completed from reference TRBV5-1 and TRBJ2-5, reads KAGVTQTPRYLIKTRGQQVTLSCSPISGHRSVSWYQQTPGQGLQFLFEYFSETQRNKGNFPGRFSGRQFSNSRSEMNVSTLELGDSALYLCASRVDTQETQYFGPGTRLLVL.